A selection of T cell receptor beta chains follows, all from one sample in a study of cytomegalovirus exposure and HLA in healthy donors. Assay used: immunoSEQ multiplex PCR; TCRdb lists only in-frame clones, some missing. The sample shows 35,000 to 50,000 clones, roughly 93% of them seen only once. The sample comprised PBMCs. These TCRs come from a young woman in good health and CMV-seronegative. The CDR3 runs from the conserved cysteine through the conserved F or W. The D gene is left open where the match is weak. For some rows the clone size is stated as once, few or many, or as a class when expanded; others skip it.

clone_size,j_call,d_call,v_call,cdr3_aa,cdr3_nt
.,TRBJ2-1,TRBD2,TRBV5-6,CASSLYGGAGDEQFF,TGTGCCAGCAGCTTGTACGGGGGGGCCGGGGATGAGCAGTTCTTC
.,TRBJ1-1,.,TRBV5-1,CASSIQGGEAFF,TGCGCCAGCAGCATACAGGGTGGTGAAGCTTTCTTT
.,TRBJ1-2,TRBD1,TRBV5-6,CASSLMGQAHYGYTF,TGTGCCAGCAGCTTGATGGGACAGGCACACTATGGCTACACCTTC
.,TRBJ2-3,.,TRBV5-6,CASSLKSGYTDTQYF,TGTGCCAGCAGCTTGAAGTCCGGTTACACAGATACGCAGTATTTT
.,TRBJ2-1,TRBD2,TRBV9,CASIGGRGDYNEQFF,TGTGCCAGCATTGGAGGGCGGGGGGACTACAATGAGCAGTTCTTC
.,TRBJ2-7,.,TRBV21-1,CASSTLALSSYEQYF,TGTGCCAGCAGCACCCTAGCGTTGAGCTCCTACGAGCAGTACTTC
.,TRBJ1-1,.,TRBV9,CASSSGQNTEAFF,TGTGCCAGCAGCTCGGGACAGAACACTGAAGCTTTCTTT
.,TRBJ2-1,.,TRBV9,CASSARVPNNEQFF,TGTGCCAGCAGCGCCCGGGTCCCGAACAATGAGCAGTTCTTC
.,TRBJ2-1,.,TRBV7-2,CASKESSYNEQFF,TGTGCCAGCAAGGAGAGCTCCTACAATGAGCAGTTCTTC
.,TRBJ2-3,.,TRBV11-2,CASSLSSTDTQYF,TGTGCCAGCAGCTTGTCTAGCACAGATACGCAGTATTTT
once,TRBJ2-2,TRBD1,TRBV10-2,CASSESLRTGPGELFF,TGCGCCAGCAGTGAGTCGTTAAGGACAGGGCCCGGGGAGCTGTTTTTT
.,TRBJ2-7,TRBD1,TRBV30,CAGISGTGGGEQYF,TGTGCTGGAATTTCCGGGACAGGGGGCGGCGAGCAGTACTTC
.,TRBJ2-3,TRBD1,TRBV28,CASKDRGPDTQYF,TGTGCCAGCAAGGACAGGGGTCCAGATACGCAGTATTTT
.,TRBJ2-2,.,TRBV19,CASALSPSANTGELFF,TGTGCCAGTGCCCTTAGCCCATCCGCGAACACCGGGGAGCTGTTTTTT
.,TRBJ2-7,TRBD2,TRBV5-4,CASSQDTSGAYEQYF,TGTGCCAGCAGCCAGGATACTAGCGGGGCCTACGAGCAGTACTTC
.,TRBJ2-2,TRBD1,TRBV5-1,CASHEDRGSGELFF,TGCGCCAGCCACGAGGACAGGGGGTCCGGGGAGCTGTTTTTT
.,TRBJ1-1,TRBD1,TRBV7-9,CASSPETGGLLNTEAFF,TGTGCCAGCAGCCCGGAAACAGGGGGGTTACTGAACACTGAAGCTTTCTTT
.,TRBJ2-7,TRBD2,TRBV2,CASTPGLAGDEQYF,TGTGCCAGCACCCCGGGACTAGCGGGAGACGAGCAGTACTTC
.,TRBJ2-7,TRBD1,TRBV18,CASSPRGQAYEQYF,TGTGCCAGCTCACCACGGGGACAGGCCTACGAGCAGTACTTC
.,TRBJ1-1,TRBD1,TRBV7-8,CASSPWTGLGTEAFF,TGTGCCAGCAGCCCGTGGACAGGGTTGGGGACTGAAGCTTTCTTT
.,TRBJ1-1,.,TRBV2,CASTPQTALNTEAFF,TGTGCCAGCACCCCTCAGACAGCCTTGAACACTGAAGCTTTCTTT
.,TRBJ2-1,TRBD2,TRBV7-2,CASSLRSGGSSYNEQFF,TGTGCCAGCAGCTTAAGGAGCGGGGGTAGCTCCTACAATGAGCAGTTCTTC
.,TRBJ2-1,TRBD2,TRBV9,CASSSRTSGRALNEQFF,TGTGCCAGCAGCTCACGGACTAGCGGGAGGGCCCTCAATGAGCAGTTCTTC
.,TRBJ1-3,TRBD1,TRBV7-2,CASRGQGAGNTIYF,TGTGCCAGCAGAGGACAGGGGGCCGGAAACACCATATATTTT
.,TRBJ1-6,TRBD1,TRBV2,CASSVGTGYSPLHF,TGTGCCAGCAGTGTGGGGACAGGTTATTCACCCCTCCATTTT
.,TRBJ2-7,TRBD1,TRBV5-8,CASSLVGGSYEQYF,TGTGCCAGCAGCTTGGTAGGGGGCAGCTACGAGCAGTACTTC
.,TRBJ2-5,TRBD2,TRBV7-3,CASSLMGTSIETQYF,TGTGCCAGCAGCTTAATGGGGACTAGCATAGAGACCCAGTACTTC
.,TRBJ2-1,TRBD2,TRBV6-5,CASSKRTSGANEQFF,TGTGCCAGCAGCAAGAGGACTAGCGGGGCCAATGAGCAGTTCTTC
few,TRBJ2-3,TRBD1,TRBV6-4,CASSDGTGGTDTQYF,TGTGCCAGCAGTGACGGGACAGGGGGCACAGATACGCAGTATTTT
.,TRBJ2-1,.,TRBV28,CATSGNYNEQFF,TGTGCCACATCCGGGAACTACAATGAGCAGTTCTTC
.,TRBJ1-1,TRBD1,TRBV28,CASSLDRGAEAFF,TGTGCCAGCAGTCTTGACAGGGGGGCTGAAGCTTTCTTT
.,TRBJ2-7,TRBD2,TRBV5-1,CASSLALAGGSYEQYF,TGCGCCAGCAGCTTGGCACTAGCGGGGGGATCCTACGAGCAGTACTTC
.,TRBJ2-7,TRBD1,TRBV18,CASSVRQGYEQYF,TGTGCCAGCTCAGTCCGACAGGGCTACGAGCAGTACTTC
.,TRBJ2-7,.,TRBV27,CASSLSTGSSYEQYF,TGTGCCAGCAGTTTATCCACGGGAAGCTCCTACGAGCAGTACTTC
.,TRBJ2-3,TRBD1,TRBV18,CASSDLDRGSTDTQYF,TGTGCCAGCTCAGATTTGGACAGGGGAAGCACAGATACGCAGTATTTT
.,TRBJ1-5,.,TRBV29-1,CSVGTENQPQHF,TGCAGCGTTGGGACAGAGAATCAGCCCCAGCATTTT
.,TRBJ2-3,.,TRBV18,CASSPLETDTQYF,TGTGCCAGCTCACCCCTCGAGACAGATACGCAGTATTTT
.,TRBJ2-3,TRBD1,TRBV28,CASSFPGQGRDTQYF,TGTGCCAGCAGTTTTCCAGGACAGGGAAGAGATACGCAGTATTTT
.,TRBJ2-1,.,TRBV19,CASKEAGSYNEQFF,TGTGCCAGTAAGGAAGCAGGGTCCTACAATGAGCAGTTCTTC
.,TRBJ1-3,.,TRBV19,CASSAGYLSGNTIYF,TGTGCCAGTAGTGCGGGATATCTCTCTGGAAACACCATATATTTT
.,TRBJ2-5,TRBD1,TRBV10-3,CAISLENRGETQYF,TGTGCCATCAGTCTCGAAAACAGGGGAGAGACCCAGTACTTC
.,TRBJ1-1,TRBD1,TRBV7-3,CASSSGDRVATEAFF,TGTGCCAGCAGCTCGGGGGACAGGGTGGCCACTGAAGCTTTCTTT
.,TRBJ2-1,.,TRBV6-5,CASSYSPGREQFF,TGTGCCAGCAGTTACTCACCAGGTCGAGAGCAGTTCTTC
.,TRBJ1-2,TRBD1,TRBV4-1,CASSQGRTGETIYGYTF,TGCGCCAGCAGCCAAGGGAGGACAGGGGAAACTATCTATGGCTACACCTTC
.,TRBJ2-7,.,TRBV28,CASSRGTGGYEQYF,TGTGCCAGCAGTCGGGGGACCGGGGGCTACGAGCAGTACTTC
.,TRBJ1-1,.,TRBV19,CASSIQGNTEAFF,TGTGCCAGTAGTATACAGGGGAACACTGAAGCTTTCTTT
.,TRBJ1-1,.,TRBV28,CASSWSEGTEAFF,TGTGCCAGCAGTTGGTCTGAGGGCACTGAAGCTTTCTTT
.,TRBJ2-1,.,TRBV11-3,CASSLDYTYPPNEQFF,TGTGCCAGCAGCTTAGATTACACGTATCCCCCTAATGAGCAGTTCTTC
.,TRBJ2-5,.,TRBV11-2,CASSYSTGGQETQYF,TGTGCCAGCAGTTATTCGACTGGGGGGCAAGAGACCCAGTACTTC
.,TRBJ2-5,TRBD2,TRBV5-1,CASTPTSGGYQETQYF,TGCGCCAGCACTCCAACTAGCGGGGGGTACCAAGAGACCCAGTACTTC
.,TRBJ2-2,TRBD1,TRBV7-9,CASSRGTGGLLTGELFF,TGTGCCAGCAGCCGAGGGACAGGGGGACTCCTCACCGGGGAGCTGTTTTTT
.,TRBJ1-1,.,TRBV27,CASSFRGNTEAFF,TGTGCCAGCAGTTTCCGGGGGAACACTGAAGCTTTCTTT